This entry concerns a single TCR beta chain. No antigen is known for it. There are no base qualities to consult, and no much larger clone falls within one base. The data derive from a study of blood T cell repertoires in COVID-19 (TCRdb year 2020). Describing the broader study: Samples covering the acute and convalescent phases of COVID-19 were provided by collaborators in the United States, Italy and Spain. The material from the prospective study consisted of cDNA or gDNA derived from T cells, B-cell-depleted T cells, or PBMCs. Subjects who had been exposed to COVID-19, were actively infected with it, or had recovered from it provided the deeply sampled blood TCRbeta repertoires that made up the dataset. The sample metadata nearly always contained a de-identified subject ID, COVID-19 status, age in years and sex. The repertoires were released in a freely available public database intended as a resource for research on the immune response to SARS-CoV-2. Where available, HLA class I and class II types were taken from metadata supplied by the sample provider and were not determined by assay-based typing. The samples were drawn from the first 160 participants of the ongoing ImmuneRACE study and from under 1,500 subjects provided by 6 global collaborators. General study outcomes and caveats: How much clinical and demographic metadata was included differed by source and by participant, and the metadata was provided uncurated.

In the prospective study, participants were roughly 18 to 90 years old, resided in about two dozen geographic areas of the United States, and were enrolled through a virtual design. To assign participants to cohorts, the prospective study relied on clinical history that participants themselves reported in a screening survey and a study questionnaire. In the prospective study, mobile phlebotomists collected whole blood, serum and a nasopharyngeal or oropharyngeal swab from each participant. Additional blood draws and questionnaires over an approximately two-month period could optionally be provided by prospective study participants. Before DNA extraction, prospective study blood samples were shipped either frozen or at room temperature. TCRbeta CDR3 regions were amplified from genomic DNA using the immunoSEQ Assay, a bias-controlled multiplex PCR. The original pipeline was this. The number of nucleated cells in each sample was estimated from the amplification of reference gene primers within the assay. To quantify the absolute abundance of each unique TCRbeta CDR3 rearrangement, sequence reads were collapsed and filtered. For each sample, productive Simpson clonality was calculated by taking the square root of Simpson's diversity index across productive rearrangements. In TCRdb, the immuneACCESS table is reduced to in-frame sequences with V and J assigned. These tables do not hold every clone; where another copy was compared, an unresolved V gene accounts for under half, and the others remain unexplained. That table is the source of V, J and clone size, and D and trimming were worked out from the DNA. The sample yields roughly 200,000 clones; roughly 88% were counted once. Over 3% of the sample lies in the top ten.

The sequence was collected from a woman between 40 and 50 years old with acute COVID-19. Sequencing was done on a sample of PBMCs or T cells enriched from blood (not recorded which).

The nucleotide sequence reads as follows: TGTGCCAGCTCACCAATGAGAGGCGGTGAAAAACTGTTTTTT. This is translated as CASSPMRGGEKLFF. The chain is made from TRBV18 and TRBJ1-4, with the identity of the D gene unclear. V loses 2 bases, J loses 7 bases, and the germline ends lie 11 bases apart. CDR1 and CDR2, per the germline V gene, are KGHSH and LQKENI. The CDR3 has 14 amino acids, counting the end cysteine and phenylalanine. The sequence is cut down to CDR3 DNA, 42 bases in frame from base 1.